These 2 T cell receptor beta chains originate from one sample sequenced in a study of identical twins. Via MiXCR, TCRdb re-called the 5' RACE reads, giving one row per CDR3 protein. The sample records 1.5 million to 2 million distinct CDR3 sequences, around a third being singletons. Sequenced input: cord blood. These receptors were collected from a newborn girl in good health.

The chain employs TRBV20-1 and TRBJ2-3; TRBD1 or TRBD2 may be the D gene (5 bases each). This CDR3 spans 11 amino acids. Trimming pared 4 bases from V and 8 bases from J, leaving 10 bases between. Germline CDR1 reads DFQATT; CDR2 reads SNEGSKA (reference sequence). The CDR3 loop is CSAMGEPTQYF. CDR3 nucleotide sequence: TGCAGTGCTATGGGGGAACCTACGCAGTATTTT.

The chain carries TRBV5-1 and TRBJ2-5; maybe TRBD1 (6 bases). V lost 4 bases to trimming and J lost 1 base, with 14 bases between them. This CDR3 comprises 15 residues. In germline, CDR1 is SGHRS, CDR2 YFSETQ. CDR3 DNA: TGCGCCAGCAGCCCCGACGGGGACACCCAAGAGACCCAGTACTTC. Encoded protein: CASSPDGDTQETQYF.